This TCR beta chain is from a study of OX40 agonist ivuxolimab in advanced cancers. For the study at large: The study gave patients intravenous ivuxolimab at 0.01 to 10 mg/kg every 2 weeks.

The V end lost 2 bases, the J end lost 5 bases, and 14 bases lay between the germline ends. The CDR3 has 15 amino acids. The germline gives CDR1 MNHEY, CDR2 SVGAGI. Method: immunoSEQ multiplex PCR; TCRdb's copy keeps in-frame clones and lacks some. This sample has about 76,000 clones; approximately 91% occur once, and the top ten carry around 13%. The sample was CD4+ or CD8+ T cells sorted from blood, taken in a trial of the OX40 agonist ivuxolimab. The source is an adult with an advanced solid tumor such as melanoma, head and neck, liver or kidney cancer. The V gene is TRBV6-5, the J gene TRBJ2-3; the D gene is possibly TRBD1 (6 bases). Here the CDR3 reads CASSYTTGEVDTQYF. The CDR3 DNA reads TGTGCCAGCAGTTACACGACAGGTGAAGTAGATACGCAGTATTTT.